This TCR beta chain stems from a study of CD8 T cells in Susac syndrome. Germline V CDR1 and CDR2: SGHNT, YYREEE (reference sequence). The CDR3 covers 15 residues. Trimming at V came to 1 base and at J to 7 bases, leaving 5 bases not matched to a gene. The multiple sclerosis control group comprised treatment-naive patients with stable or active relapsing-remitting disease. Bulk CD8+ and CD4+ cells came from magnetic negative isolation; CD8+ TEMRA by FACS. Reverse transcription of roughly 0.5 to 1 ug RNA was carried out with random hexamers. TCRdb recomputed calls from the immunoSEQ multiplex PCR reads with MiXCR, one row per CDR3 protein. Among 250,000 to 350,000 distinct CDR3 sequences, about 90% were seen once, and the ten largest hold more than 0.06%.

This TCR derives from a human donor with multiple sclerosis. What was sequenced was CD4+ T cells from PBMCs. The chain recombines TRBV5-4 with TRBJ2-7; TRBD2 aligns across 13 bases. The CDR3 reads CASSLTSGRGGEQYF. The CDR3, as DNA: TGTGCCAGCAGCTTGACTAGCGGGAGGGGAGGGGAGCAGTACTTC.